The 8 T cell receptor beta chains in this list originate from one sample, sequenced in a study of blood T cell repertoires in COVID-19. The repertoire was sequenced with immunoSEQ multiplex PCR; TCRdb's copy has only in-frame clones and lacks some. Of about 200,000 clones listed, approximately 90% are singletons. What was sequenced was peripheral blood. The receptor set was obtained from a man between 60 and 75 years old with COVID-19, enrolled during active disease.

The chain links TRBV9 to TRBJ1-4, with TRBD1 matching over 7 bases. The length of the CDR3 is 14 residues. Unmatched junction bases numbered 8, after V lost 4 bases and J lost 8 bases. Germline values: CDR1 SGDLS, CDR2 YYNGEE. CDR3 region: CASSKDRAWEKLFF. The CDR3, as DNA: TGTGCCAGCAGCAAAGACAGGGCTTGGGAAAAACTGTTTTTT.

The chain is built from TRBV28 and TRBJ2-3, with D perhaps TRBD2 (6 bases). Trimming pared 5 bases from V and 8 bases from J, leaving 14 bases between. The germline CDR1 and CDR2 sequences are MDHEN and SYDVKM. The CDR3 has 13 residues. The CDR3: CASSAGTLGTQYF. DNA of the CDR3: TGTGCCAGCAGTGCCGGGACTCTGGGTACGCAGTATTTT.

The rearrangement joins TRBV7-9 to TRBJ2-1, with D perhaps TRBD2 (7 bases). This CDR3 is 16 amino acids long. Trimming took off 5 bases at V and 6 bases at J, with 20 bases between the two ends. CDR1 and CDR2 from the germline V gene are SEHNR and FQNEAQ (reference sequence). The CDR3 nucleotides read TGTGCCAGCAGCGGCAGACGTGGGGGGGCGGCCAATGAGCAGTTCTTC. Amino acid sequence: CASSGRRGGAANEQFF. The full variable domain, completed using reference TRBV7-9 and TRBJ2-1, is DTGVSQNPRHKITKRGQNVTFRCDPISEHNRLYWYRQTLGQGPEFLTYFQNEAQLEKSRLLSDRFSAERPKGSFSTLEIQRTEQGDSAMYLCASSGRRGGAANEQFFGPGTRLTVL.

The CDR3: CASSGGQGAPRSYGYTF. CDR3 coding DNA: TGTGCCAGCAGTGGGGGACAGGGGGCCCCGCGATCATATGGCTACACCTTC. V is TRBV6-1 and J is TRBJ1-2; 12 nucleotides match TRBD1. The V gene's germline CDR1 is MNHNS and CDR2 SASEGT. V was pared by 4 bases and J by 5 bases, with 11 bases of the junction left unmatched. CDR3 length: 17 amino acids.

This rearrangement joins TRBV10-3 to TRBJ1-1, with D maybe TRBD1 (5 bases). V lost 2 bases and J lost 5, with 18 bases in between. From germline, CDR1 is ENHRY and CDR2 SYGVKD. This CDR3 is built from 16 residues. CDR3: CAISEPGLGRDTEAFF. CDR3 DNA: TGTGCCATCAGTGAGCCCGGGTTGGGGCGGGATACTGAAGCTTTCTTT.

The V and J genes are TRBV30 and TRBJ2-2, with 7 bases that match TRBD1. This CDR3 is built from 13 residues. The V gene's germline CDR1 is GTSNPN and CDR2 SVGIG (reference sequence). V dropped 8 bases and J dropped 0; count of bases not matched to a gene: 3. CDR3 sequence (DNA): TGTGCCCAGGGACAGACGAACACCGGGGAGCTGTTTTTT. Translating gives CAQGQTNTGELFF.

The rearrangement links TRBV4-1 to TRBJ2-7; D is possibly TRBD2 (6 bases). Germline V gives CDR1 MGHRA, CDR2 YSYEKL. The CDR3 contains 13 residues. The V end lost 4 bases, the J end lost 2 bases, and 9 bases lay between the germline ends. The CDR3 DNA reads TGCGCCAGCAGCCCCGGACTAACCTACGAGCAGTACTTC. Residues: CASSPGLTYEQYF.

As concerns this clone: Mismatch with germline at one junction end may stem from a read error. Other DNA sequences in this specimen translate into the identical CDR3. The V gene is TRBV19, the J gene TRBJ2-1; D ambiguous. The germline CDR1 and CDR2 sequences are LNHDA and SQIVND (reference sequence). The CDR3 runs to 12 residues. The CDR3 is CASTSGYNEQFF. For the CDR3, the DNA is TGTGCTAGTACCTCCGGGTACAATGAGCAGTTCTTC.